These 12 T cell receptor beta chains were all obtained from the same sample, sequenced in a study of cytomegalovirus exposure and HLA in healthy donors. Primers: 60 Vbeta forward and 13 Jbeta reverse. Clones were read by immunoSEQ multiplex PCR, and TCRdb kept only the in-frame ones, dropping some. The table records under 150,000 clones, 70% to 80% of them present only once. Sequenced: PBMCs. The source of these receptors is a male donor in good health and CMV-seronegative.

The rearrangement joins TRBV6-1 to TRBJ1-4; 9 bases are shared with TRBD1. Trimming removed 7 bases from V and 6 bases from J; junction bases left unmatched: 9. CDR3 length: 15 amino acids. Germline CDR1 is MNHNS and CDR2 is SASEGT. The CDR3: CASKWRRTGDEKLFF. Written as DNA, the CDR3 is TGTGCCAGCAAGTGGCGGAGGACAGGGGATGAAAAACTGTTTTTT.

The chain joins TRBV11-1 to TRBJ1-1; the match to TRBD1 covers 7 bases. This CDR3 is built from 16 residues. With 4 bases clipped from V and 0 bases from J, the junction kept 8 bases outside the gene matches. Germline lookup yields CDR1 SGHAT and CDR2 FQDESV (reference sequence). The CDR3 sequence is CASSSVAGTVNTEAFF. The CDR3 DNA sequence: TGTGCCAGCAGCTCCGTAGCCGGGACAGTGAACACTGAAGCTTTCTTT. Full variable domain (remainder filled in from reference TRBV11-1 and TRBJ1-1): EAEVAQSPRYKITEKSQAVAFWCDPISGHATLYWYRQILGQGPELLVQFQDESVVDDSQLPKDRFSAERLKGVDSTLKIQPAELGDSAMYLCASSSVAGTVNTEAFFGQGTRLTVV.

This sequence joins TRBV30 and TRBJ1-6; D is perhaps TRBD1 (5 bases). CDR3 length: 14 amino acids. CDR1 and CDR2 from the germline V gene are GTSNPN and SVGIG (reference sequence). V was shortened by 0 bases and J by 6 bases, with 9 bases between the two germline ends. CDR3 region: CAWSVPRGNSPLHF. The CDR3 DNA follows: TGTGCCTGGAGTGTACCTAGGGGTAATTCACCCCTCCACTTT.

The genes are TRBV6-1 and TRBJ1-1, with D possibly matching TRBD1 (5 bases). There are 13 residues in the CDR3. With 10 bases removed from V and 3 bases from J, the gap between germline ends came to 15 bases. The germline CDR1 and CDR2 sequences are MNHNS and SASEGT. Here the CDR3 reads CATRAGVDTEAFF. The DNA of the CDR3 is TGTGCCACGAGAGCGGGGGTCGACACTGAAGCTTTCTTT.

V and J are TRBV6-1 and TRBJ1-3; D gene unclear. Germline V gives CDR1 MNHNS, CDR2 SASEGT. CDR3 length equals 13 residues. Deletions cut 8 bases from V and 2 bases from J, with 10 bases between. CDR3 DNA: TGTGCCAGCTCGCGGGTTCCTGGAAACACCATATATTTT. Amino acids: CASSRVPGNTIYF.

This chain joins TRBV5-1 and TRBJ1-1; TRBD1 is a possible D gene (5 bases). The CDR3 spans 15 residues. Germline loops: CDR1 SGHRS, CDR2 YFSETQ. V lost 0 bases and J 4 bases, leaving 13 bases between the germline ends. This CDR3 is CASSLGGGTTTEAFF. The CDR3 DNA reads as TGCGCCAGCAGCTTGGGGGGGGGTACTACCACTGAAGCTTTCTTT. Supplemented by reference TRBV5-1 and TRBJ1-1, the full variable domain reads KAGVTQTPRYLIKTRGQQVTLSCSPISGHRSVSWYQQTPGQGLQFLFEYFSETQRNKGNFPGRFSGRQFSNSRSEMNVSTLELGDSALYLCASSLGGGTTTEAFFGQGTRLTVV.

The V gene is TRBV15, the J gene TRBJ1-1; D not resolved. V lost 0 bases and J lost 11, with 10 bases in between. The germline V gene has CDR1 LNHNV and CDR2 YYDKDF (reference sequence). The CDR3 totals 12 residues. The CDR3 spells CATSRDARWAFF. The CDR3, as DNA: TGTGCCACCAGCAGAGATGCACGGTGGGCTTTCTTT. The variable domain in full, with the rest retrieved from reference TRBV15 and TRBJ1-1, is DAMVIQNPRYQVTQFGKPVTLSCSQTLNHNVMYWYQQKSSQAPKLLFHYYDKDFNNEADTPDNFQSRRPNTSFCFLDIRSPGLGDTAMYLCATSRDARWAFFGQGTRLTVV.

V is TRBV28 and J is TRBJ1-5; 7 nucleotides align to TRBD1. The CDR3 consists of 17 residues. Germline CDR1 reads MDHEN; CDR2 reads SYDVKM. V gave up 11 bases and J gave up 0 bases; unmatched junction bases: 16. The CDR3 protein is CAGNTGALTPSNQPQHF. The CDR3 DNA is TGTGCCGGAAACACAGGGGCCTTAACCCCTAGCAATCAGCCCCAGCATTTT.

The chain carries TRBV6-5 and TRBJ1-3; maybe TRBD1 (5 bases). This CDR3 is built from 13 residues. Trimming left V 6 bases short and J 7 bases short, with 13 bases between. The V gene's germline CDR1 is MNHEY and CDR2 SVGAGI. The CDR3 DNA follows: TGTGCCAGCAGCCAGGGTATTCGGAACACCATATATTTT. The encoded protein is CASSQGIRNTIYF.

The rearrangement joins TRBV15 to TRBJ2-1; D possibly corresponds to TRBD2 (5 bases). The germline V gene has CDR1 LNHNV and CDR2 YYDKDF (reference sequence). The CDR3 length is 18 residues. V was clipped by 0 bases and J by 0 bases, with 15 bases between them. CDR3 sequence: CATSRDVAGSSSYNEQFF. The DNA for the CDR3 is TGTGCCACCAGCAGAGATGTTGCGGGTTCAAGCTCCTACAATGAGCAGTTCTTC.

The chain links TRBV5-5 to TRBJ1-2, with TRBD1 matching 9 bases. Germline trimming cut 4 bases from V and 4 bases from J; bases unmatched to any gene: 8. The germline V gene has CDR1 SGHKS and CDR2 YYEKEE (reference sequence). The CDR3 has 15 amino acids. CDR3 bases: TGTGCCAGCAGCCACGGGACAGGGCTCATCTATGGCTACACCTTC. Amino acids: CASSHGTGLIYGYTF.

The V gene is TRBV27, the J gene TRBJ2-7; TRBD1 aligns across 7 bases. CDR1 and CDR2 (germline): MNHEY, SMNVEV (reference sequence). V gave up 0 bases and J gave up 2 bases; unmatched junction bases: 10. CDR3 length: 17 residues. The CDR3 sequence is CASSLSSSTGAPYEQYF. Here the CDR3 DNA reads TGTGCCAGCAGTTTATCTAGTAGCACAGGGGCGCCCTACGAGCAGTACTTC.